This T cell receptor (beta chain) was obtained from a study of T cells in localized non-small cell lung cancer. Some clones are missing from TCRdb's copy, which holds only in-frame ones; the method was immunoSEQ multiplex PCR. The repertoire includes around 28,000 clones, roughly nine tenths of them detected once, and roughly 2.9% sits in the top ten. Germline loops: CDR1 SSHAT, CDR2 FNYEAQ (reference sequence). The V and J ends lost 1 base and 9 bases, in that order; junction bases with no gene match: 0. CDR3 size: 14 residues. The V gene is TRBV7-7, the J gene TRBJ2-1; the match to TRBD2 covers 13 bases. The source material was peripheral blood, sampled before any cancer treatment. The clonotype was recovered from a female donor at least 60 years old with stage I lung adenocarcinoma. The CDR3 reads CASSLGTSGSEQFF. CDR3 DNA: TGTGCCAGCAGCTTAGGGACTAGCGGGAGTGAGCAGTTCTTC.